This record covers a single T cell receptor (beta chain). This clonotype was seen at least ten times. Its antigen remains undetermined. Base qualities are missing; no much larger clone stands one base away. The V end loses 6 bases and the J end loses 5 bases, and a stretch of 19 bases separates them. From its cysteine to its phenylalanine, the CDR3 spans 14 amino acids. CDR3 DNA only is kept here, 42 bases in frame from base 1. From a lookup of the germline V gene (reference sequence), CDR1 and CDR2 are DFQATT and SNEGSKA. This entry belongs to a study of T cells of healthy individuals (dated by TCRdb to about 2018). Library preparation used 5' RACE. Reads for this sample came from an Illumina MiSeq. TCRdb's own reprocessing of the public reads used fastp at Q25 and MiXCR and kept productive beta chains. Each entry is one CDR3 protein sequence, shown with its most common DNA and genes. For this sample there are around 63,000 distinct CDR3 sequences; about a sixth appear just once. Of the sample, approximately 4.8% is held by the ten largest clones.

The clonotype comes from a human donor in good health. The rearranged chain carries TRBV20-1 and TRBJ2-5; TRBD1 could be the D gene, as 6 bases match. The CDR3 sequence is CSARKDSFRETQYF. The nucleotides read TGCAGTGCCCGGAAGGACAGCTTCCGGGAGACCCAGTACTTC.